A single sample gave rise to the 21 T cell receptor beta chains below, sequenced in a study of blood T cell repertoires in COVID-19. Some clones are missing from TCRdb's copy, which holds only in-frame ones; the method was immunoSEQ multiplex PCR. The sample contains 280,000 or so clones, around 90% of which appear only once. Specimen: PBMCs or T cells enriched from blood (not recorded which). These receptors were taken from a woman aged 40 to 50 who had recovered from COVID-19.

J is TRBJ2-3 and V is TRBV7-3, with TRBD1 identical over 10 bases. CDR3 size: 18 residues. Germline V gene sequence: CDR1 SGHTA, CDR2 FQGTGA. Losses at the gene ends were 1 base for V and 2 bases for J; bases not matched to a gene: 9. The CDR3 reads CASSLNPRDRGDTDTQYF. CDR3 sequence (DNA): TGTGCCAGCAGCTTAAATCCTAGGGACAGGGGAGACACAGATACGCAGTATTTT.

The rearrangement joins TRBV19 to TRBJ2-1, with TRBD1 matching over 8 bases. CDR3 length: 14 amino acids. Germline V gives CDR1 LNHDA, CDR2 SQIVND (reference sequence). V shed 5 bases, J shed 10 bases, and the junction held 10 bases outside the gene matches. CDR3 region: CASSPRGQVREQFF. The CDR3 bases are TGTGCCAGTAGTCCTAGGGGACAGGTAAGGGAGCAGTTCTTC.

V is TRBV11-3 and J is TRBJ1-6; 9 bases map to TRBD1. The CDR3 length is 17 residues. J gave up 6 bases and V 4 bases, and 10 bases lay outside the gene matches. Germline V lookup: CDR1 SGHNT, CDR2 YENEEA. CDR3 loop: CASSCRDRVVFNSPLHF. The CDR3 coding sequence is TGTGCCAGCAGCTGCCGGGACAGGGTCGTCTTTAATTCACCCCTCCACTTT.

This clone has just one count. CDR3 loop: CASSHPRTSGVTDTQYF. In DNA, the CDR3 is TGCGCCAGCAGTCACCCGCGTACTAGCGGGGTCACAGATACGCAGTATTTT. The gene calls are TRBV23-1 and TRBJ2-3, with 10 bases lining up with TRBD2. TRBV23-1 is an ORF; its function is uncertain. The CDR3 totals 17 residues. Germline trimming cut 3 bases from V and 2 bases from J; bases unmatched to any gene: 8.

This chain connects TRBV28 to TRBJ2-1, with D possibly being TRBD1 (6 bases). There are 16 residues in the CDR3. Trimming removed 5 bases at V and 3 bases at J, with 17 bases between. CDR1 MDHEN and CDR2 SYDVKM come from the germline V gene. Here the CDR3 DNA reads TGTGCCAGCAGTCCTCCCGGCAGGGGCCACTACAATGAGCAGTTCTTC. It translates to CASSPPGRGHYNEQFF.

The CDR3 sequence: CASSASGSKDTQYF. For the CDR3, the DNA is TGTGCCAGCAGCGCTAGCGGGAGTAAAGATACGCAGTATTTT. The J gene is TRBJ2-3, the V gene TRBV9, with TRBD2 matching over 10 bases. Germline V lookup: CDR1 SGDLS, CDR2 YYNGEE. The CDR3 is 14 residues long. J was trimmed by 5 bases and V by 3 bases; bases with no gene match: 3.

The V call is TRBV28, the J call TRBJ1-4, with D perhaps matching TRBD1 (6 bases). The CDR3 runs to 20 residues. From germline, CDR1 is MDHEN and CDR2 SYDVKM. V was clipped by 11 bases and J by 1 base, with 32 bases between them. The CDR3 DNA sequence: TGTGCCGAGAGATTCCCCGGGGGGGCGGTTACTCCGGGAACTAATGAAAAACTGTTTTTT. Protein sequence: CAERFPGGAVTPGTNEKLFF.

The CDR3 region is CASRQGGNTDTQYF. Written as DNA, the CDR3 is TGTGCCAGCCGACAGGGGGGGAACACAGATACGCAGTATTTT. The gene calls are TRBV7-8 and TRBJ2-3, with TRBD1 matching over 9 bases. V dropped 8 bases and J dropped 2; count of bases not matched to a gene: 5. Germline-derived CDR1 and CDR2 are SGHVS and FQNEAQ. The CDR3 covers 14 residues. Full variable domain (outside the CDR3, taken from reference TRBV7-8 and TRBJ2-3): GAGVSQSPRYKVAKRGQDVALRCDPISGHVSLFWYQQALGQGPEFLTYFQNEAQLDKSGLPSDRFFAERPEGSVSTLKIQRTQQEDSAVYLCASRQGGNTDTQYFGPGTRLTVL.

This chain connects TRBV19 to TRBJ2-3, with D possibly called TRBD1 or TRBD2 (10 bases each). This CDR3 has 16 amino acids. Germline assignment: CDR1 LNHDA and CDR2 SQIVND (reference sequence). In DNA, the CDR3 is TGTGTTGGGGGGACAGGGGTAGCGGGAGGAACAGATACGCAGTATTTT. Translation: CVGGTGVAGGTDTQYF.

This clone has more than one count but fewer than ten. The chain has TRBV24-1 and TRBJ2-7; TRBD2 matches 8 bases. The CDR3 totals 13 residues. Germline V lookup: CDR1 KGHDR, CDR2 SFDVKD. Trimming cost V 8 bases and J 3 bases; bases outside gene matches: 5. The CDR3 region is CATTGLAGYEQYF. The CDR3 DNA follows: TGTGCCACCACGGGGCTAGCGGGCTACGAGCAGTACTTC.

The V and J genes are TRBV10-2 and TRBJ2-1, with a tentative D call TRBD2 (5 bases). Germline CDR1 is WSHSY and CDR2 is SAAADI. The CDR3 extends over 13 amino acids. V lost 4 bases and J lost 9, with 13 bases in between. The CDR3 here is CASSGRWQVEQFF. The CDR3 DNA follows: TGCGCCAGCAGTGGGAGGTGGCAAGTTGAGCAGTTCTTC.

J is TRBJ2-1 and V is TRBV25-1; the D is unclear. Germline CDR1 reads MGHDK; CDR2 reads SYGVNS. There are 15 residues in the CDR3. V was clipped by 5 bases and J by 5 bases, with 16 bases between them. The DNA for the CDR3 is TGTGCCAGCAGTCTCCCCTGGCCTCTCCACAATGAGCAGTTCTTC. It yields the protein CASSLPWPLHNEQFF.

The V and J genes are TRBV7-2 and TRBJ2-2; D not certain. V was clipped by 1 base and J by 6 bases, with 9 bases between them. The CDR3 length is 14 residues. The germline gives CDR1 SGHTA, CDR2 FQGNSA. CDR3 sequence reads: CASSLEVAAGELFF. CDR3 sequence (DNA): TGTGCCAGCAGCTTAGAAGTGGCGGCCGGGGAGCTGTTTTTT.

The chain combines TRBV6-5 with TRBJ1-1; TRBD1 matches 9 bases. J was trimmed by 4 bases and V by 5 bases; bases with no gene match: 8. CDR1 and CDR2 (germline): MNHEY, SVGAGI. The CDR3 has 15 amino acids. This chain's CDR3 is CASSNRGRGGTEAFF. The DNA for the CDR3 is TGTGCCAGCAGTAACAGGGGGCGCGGGGGCACTGAAGCTTTCTTT.

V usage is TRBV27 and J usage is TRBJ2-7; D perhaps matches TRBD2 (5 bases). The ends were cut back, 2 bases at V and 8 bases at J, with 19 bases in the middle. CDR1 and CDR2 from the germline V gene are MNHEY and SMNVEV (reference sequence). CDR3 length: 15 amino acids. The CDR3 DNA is TGTGCCAGCAGTTTAGAGGGTCCGGGGAGAGCCCAGCAGTACTTC. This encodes CASSLEGPGRAQQYF.

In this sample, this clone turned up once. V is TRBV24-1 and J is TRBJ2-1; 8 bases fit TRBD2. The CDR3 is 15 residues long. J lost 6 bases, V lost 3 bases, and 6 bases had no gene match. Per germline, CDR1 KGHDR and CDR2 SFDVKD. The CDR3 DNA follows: TGTGCCACCAGTGATGACCCGGGACTAGGCAATGAGCAGTTCTTC. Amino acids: CATSDDPGLGNEQFF.

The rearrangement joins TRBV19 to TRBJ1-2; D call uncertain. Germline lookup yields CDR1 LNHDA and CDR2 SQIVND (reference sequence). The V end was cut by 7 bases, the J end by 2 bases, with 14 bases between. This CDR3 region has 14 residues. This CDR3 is CASTSRNQNYGYTF. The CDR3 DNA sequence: TGTGCCAGTACCTCCAGGAACCAAAACTATGGCTACACCTTC.

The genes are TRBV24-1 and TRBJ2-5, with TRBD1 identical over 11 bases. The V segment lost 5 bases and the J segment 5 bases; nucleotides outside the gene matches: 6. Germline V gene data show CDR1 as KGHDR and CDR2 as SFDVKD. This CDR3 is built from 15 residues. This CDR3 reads CATSAGQGAGETQYF. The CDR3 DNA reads TGTGCCACCAGTGCCGGACAGGGGGCCGGGGAGACCCAGTACTTC.

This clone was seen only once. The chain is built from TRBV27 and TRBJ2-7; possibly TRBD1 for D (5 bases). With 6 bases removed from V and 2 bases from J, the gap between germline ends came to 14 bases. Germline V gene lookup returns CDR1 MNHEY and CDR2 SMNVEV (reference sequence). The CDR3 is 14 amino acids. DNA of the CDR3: TGTGCCAGCAGACCCTCCGTGGACACCTACGAGCAGTACTTC. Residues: CASRPSVDTYEQYF.

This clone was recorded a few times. CDR3 residues: CATSDNRVHEQFF. CDR3 in DNA: TGTGCCACCAGTGACAACAGGGTCCATGAGCAGTTCTTC. The chain combines TRBV24-1 with TRBJ2-1; weak D call: TRBD1 (6 bases). This CDR3 spans 13 amino acids. Germline V lookup: CDR1 KGHDR, CDR2 SFDVKD. V lost 4 bases and J 8 bases, leaving 11 bases between the germline ends.

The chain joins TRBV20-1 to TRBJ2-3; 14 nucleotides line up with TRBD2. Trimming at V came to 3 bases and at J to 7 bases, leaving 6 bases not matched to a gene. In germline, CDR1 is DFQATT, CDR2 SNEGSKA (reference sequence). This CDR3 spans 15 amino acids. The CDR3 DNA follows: TGCAGTGCTAGTGGGGGACTAGCGGGAGAGAATACGCAGTATTTT. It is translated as CSASGGLAGENTQYF.